This T cell receptor beta chain was recorded in a study of T cell responses to AZD1222 COVID-19 vaccine. Repertoires were generated with immunoSEQ multiplex PCR, while TCRdb's copy carries only in-frame clones and drops some. The repertoire has approximately 130,000 clones, 89% of them found once; the top ten carry 9.5%. The germline gives CDR1 SQVTM, CDR2 ANQGSEA. The CDR3 is made up of 16 amino acids. V lost 1 base, J lost 2 bases, and 3 bases stayed unmatched. This sample comprised peripheral blood, obtained 28 days after the second AZD1222 dose. This TCR came from an adult who received the AZD1222 COVID-19 vaccine. The chain recombines TRBV29-1 with TRBJ2-3, with 13 nucleotides matching TRBD2. The CDR3: CSVEAGTSGNTDTQYF. The CDR3 coding sequence is TGCAGCGTTGAAGCGGGGACTAGCGGGAACACAGATACGCAGTATTTT.